The T cell receptor beta chain described here comes from a study of early stage breast cancer tumors. Sequenced by immunoSEQ multiplex PCR; TCRdb stores in-frame clones only, minus some. The table lists 44,000 or so clones, 65% to 90% of them singletons, with more than 1.1% in the top ten. The V end lost 8 bases, the J end lost 3 bases, and 10 bases lay between the germline ends. The CDR3 totals 13 residues. From germline, CDR1 is WSHSY and CDR2 SAAADI. Sequencing input: blood. The TCR sequence derives from a person in their fifties with breast cancer. This rearrangement joins TRBV10-2 to TRBJ2-2; TRBD2 might be the D (5 bases). The CDR3 loop reads CASQSGYTGELFF. The CDR3 DNA reads TGCGCCAGCCAAAGCGGCTACACCGGGGAGCTGTTTTTT.